A single sample is the source of the 28 T cell receptor beta chains below, sequenced in a study of T cells in localized non-small cell lung cancer. Only in-frame clones appear in the TCRdb table, and some are missing; sequencing was by immunoSEQ multiplex PCR. The data show roughly 16,000 clones, about 83% seen once. The sample consisted of peripheral blood, taken before any cancer treatment. Source of these receptors: a male donor older than 55 with stage III lung adenocarcinoma.

The genes are TRBV19 and TRBJ2-7; TRBD2 aligns across 14 bases. Germline CDR1 and CDR2: LNHDA and SQIVND (reference sequence). CDR3 length: 13 residues. V shed 6 bases and J 12 bases; nucleotides not matched to a gene: 7. The chain's CDR3 is CASRSGLAGEAYF. In DNA, the CDR3 is TGTGCCAGTAGGTCGGGACTAGCGGGGGAAGCGTACTTC.

The chain is built from TRBV15 and TRBJ2-3; D tentatively reads TRBD1 or TRBD2 (5 bases each). V was cut by 3 bases and J by 5 bases, with 21 bases left in between. CDR1 and CDR2 (germline): LNHNV, YYDKDF (reference sequence). The CDR3 sequence is 17 residues long. The CDR3 reads CATSRAGTSGWRDTQYF. CDR3 sequence (DNA): TGTGCCACCAGCAGGGCCGGGACCTCCGGGTGGAGAGATACGCAGTATTTT.

This rearrangement joins TRBV5-4 to TRBJ2-1; 7 nucleotides match TRBD1. Germline CDR1 and CDR2: SGHNT and YYREEE (reference sequence). The CDR3 has 12 amino acids. V gave up 4 bases and J gave up 10 bases; unmatched junction bases: 5. CDR3 loop: CASSPTGEEQFF. For the CDR3, the DNA is TGTGCCAGCAGCCCTACAGGGGAAGAGCAGTTCTTC.

The chain employs TRBV19 and TRBJ1-1, with a tentative D call TRBD1 (5 bases). CDR1 and CDR2 (germline): LNHDA, SQIVND (reference sequence). The CDR3 extends over 14 amino acids. V lost 1 base to trimming and J lost 4 bases, with 10 bases between them. The CDR3: CASSIAGAVTEAFF. The CDR3 DNA follows: TGTGCCAGTAGTATAGCTGGGGCGGTCACTGAAGCTTTCTTT.

A single count supports this clone. V gene TRBV5-4 combines with J gene TRBJ1-4; 7 nucleotides line up with TRBD1. The CDR3 runs 14 residues. Germline V CDR1 and CDR2: SGHNT, YYREEE (reference sequence). The V segment lost 3 bases and the J segment 7 bases; nucleotides outside the gene matches: 6. As DNA, the CDR3 is TGTGCCAGCAGCTGGTCAGGGGGGGGTGAAAAACTGTTTTTT. Translation: CASSWSGGGEKLFF.

V is TRBV7-3 and J is TRBJ2-3, with no clear D. Trimming pared 5 bases from V and 0 bases from J, leaving 9 bases between. Germline values: CDR1 SGHTA, CDR2 FQGTGA. The CDR3 totals 14 residues. DNA for the CDR3: TGTGCCAGCAGCCAGTCAGGTAGCACAGATACGCAGTATTTT. Translation gives CASSQSGSTDTQYF.

The J gene is TRBJ2-7, the V gene TRBV7-8; 10 bases align to TRBD2. The junction had 13 bases not matched to a gene; V was cut back by 5 bases and J by 0 bases. Germline V gene data show CDR1 as SGHVS and CDR2 as FQNEAQ. CDR3 length equals 18 residues. The CDR3 coding sequence is TGTGCCAGCAGCCTTTATATTCTAGCGGGGGCCCTCTCCTACGAGCAGTACTTC. It is translated as CASSLYILAGALSYEQYF.

The chain carries TRBV19 and TRBJ1-5; possibly TRBD1 for D (5 bases). Trimming pared 6 bases from V and 5 bases from J, leaving 14 bases between. Germline V gene lookup returns CDR1 LNHDA and CDR2 SQIVND (reference sequence). The CDR3 covers 14 residues. The CDR3 region has the DNA TGTGCCAGTAGCCCGACAGAGACTGATCAGCCCCAGCATTTT. Amino acid sequence: CASSPTETDQPQHF.

This clone is a singleton in its sample. This sequence joins TRBV20-1 and TRBJ1-5; D remains ambiguous. Germline assignment: CDR1 DFQATT and CDR2 SNEGSKA (reference sequence). CDR3 size: 11 residues. Trimming shortened V by 3 bases and J by 7 bases, and 7 bases separated the two germline ends. CDR3 DNA: TGCAGTGCTAGTGTCGGCCAGCCCCAGCATTTT. Amino acid sequence: CSASVGQPQHF.

The rearrangement uses TRBV30 and TRBJ1-6; D may be TRBD1 (5 bases). Germline CDR1 and CDR2: GTSNPN and SVGIG (reference sequence). Trimming stripped 8 bases from V and 12 bases from J, with 20 bases between. This CDR3 spans 13 amino acids. DNA of the CDR3: TGTGCCGGTGGAGGACATCAGGCCCAACCCCTCCACTTT. Its protein is CAGGGHQAQPLHF.

This rearrangement joins TRBV4-1 to TRBJ1-4; D possibly corresponds to TRBD1 (5 bases). Trimming shortened V by 5 bases and J by 8 bases, and 15 bases separated the two germline ends. In germline, CDR1 is MGHRA, CDR2 YSYEKL. This CDR3 spans 14 amino acids. CDR3 region: CASSSGQGREKLFF. The CDR3 nucleotides are TGCGCCAGCAGCTCAGGCCAGGGAAGGGAAAAACTGTTTTTT.

The genes are TRBV5-1 and TRBJ2-3; weak D call: TRBD1 (5 bases). In germline, CDR1 is SGHRS, CDR2 YFSETQ. Trimming stripped 4 bases from V and 4 bases from J, with 13 bases between. CDR3 length equals 14 residues. The CDR3 DNA reads as TGCGCCAGCAGCCCCCAAGACAGCGCAGATACGCAGTATTTT. Its protein is CASSPQDSADTQYF.

This chain uses TRBV12-2 with TRBJ1-3. TRBV12-2 counts as a pseudogene. The CDR3 totals 11 residues. The CDR3 nucleotides are TGTGCAAGTCGCCCTGAAAACACCATATATTTT. Protein product: CASRPENTIYF.

This chain links TRBV29-1 with TRBJ2-7; D is unresolved. Trimming took off 7 bases at V and 7 bases at J, with 17 bases between the two ends. CDR3 size: 12 residues. Germline V gene sequence: CDR1 SQVTM, CDR2 ANQGSEA. Written as DNA, the CDR3 is TGCAGCGGTAGTGAGAGTATAGGTGAGCAGTACTTC. Translation: CSGSESIGEQYF.

V and J are TRBV6-1 and TRBJ1-4; perhaps TRBD1 as D (6 bases). This CDR3 spans 14 amino acids. Germline CDR1 MNHNS, CDR2 SASEGT. The V end was cut by 0 bases, the J end by 6 bases, with 8 bases between. CDR3 amino acids: CASSEAGGDEKLFF. The CDR3 coding sequence is TGTGCCAGCAGTGAAGCAGGGGGGGATGAAAAACTGTTTTTT.

This rearrangement joins TRBV10-1 to TRBJ1-4; the D is unclear. The CDR3 is made up of 13 amino acids. Trimming removed 3 bases at V and 5 bases at J, with 7 bases between. Germline V gene lookup returns CDR1 WNHNN and CDR2 SYGVQD (reference sequence). The CDR3 here is CASSDSPNEKLFF. CDR3 in DNA: TGCGCCAGCAGTGACAGCCCAAATGAAAAACTGTTTTTT.

For this clone: One end of the junction does not line up with germline, which may come from a read error. The V gene is TRBV13, the J gene TRBJ1-3; D not certain. From germline, CDR1 is PRHDT and CDR2 FYEKMQ (reference sequence). The CDR3 has 16 amino acids. The CDR3 protein is CASSVGYRGSGNTIYF. DNA for the CDR3: TGTGCCAGCAGCGTAGGGTACCGAGGCTCTGGAAACACCATATATTTT.

This chain joins TRBV13 and TRBJ1-6, with D tentatively TRBD1 (5 bases). The germline gives CDR1 PRHDT, CDR2 FYEKMQ (reference sequence). There are 15 residues in the CDR3. Trimming pared 1 base from V and 6 bases from J, leaving 10 bases between. The CDR3 DNA reads as TGTGCCAGCAGCTTAGATGGGGGACTTAATTCACCCCTCCACTTT. This codes for CASSLDGGLNSPLHF.

The J gene is TRBJ1-1, the V gene TRBV7-2; 7 bases line up with TRBD1. This CDR3 is built from 13 residues. The V gene's germline CDR1 is SGHTA and CDR2 FQGNSA. With 9 bases clipped from V and 1 base from J, the junction kept 5 bases outside the gene matches. CDR3 sequence reads: CASARQGNTEAFF. CDR3 in DNA: TGTGCCAGTGCGCGACAGGGGAACACTGAAGCTTTCTTT.

Here the CDR3 reads CATSRSPPGQEKLFF. In DNA, the CDR3 is TGTGCCACCAGCAGATCCCCCCCGGGACAGGAAAAACTGTTTTTT. This chain joins TRBV15 and TRBJ1-4, with 7 bases matching TRBD1. The germline V gene encodes CDR1 LNHNV and CDR2 YYDKDF (reference sequence). This CDR3 is 15 amino acids long. With V trimmed by 2 bases and J by 8 bases, 8 bases remained unmatched. The full variable domain, rest sourced from reference TRBV15 and TRBJ1-4, is DAMVIQNPRYQVTQFGKPVTLSCSQTLNHNVMYWYQQKSSQAPKLLFHYYDKDFNNEADTPDNFQSRRPNTSFCFLDIRSPGLGDTAMYLCATSRSPPGQEKLFFGSGTQLSVL.

This sequence joins TRBV19 and TRBJ2-7; maybe TRBD1 (5 bases). Trimming cost V 0 bases and J 2 bases, with 11 bases left between them. This CDR3 is 15 amino acids long. The V gene's germline CDR1 is LNHDA and CDR2 SQIVND (reference sequence). The CDR3 coding sequence is TGTGCCAGTAGTATAGATCATACAGGCCCCTACGAGCAGTACTTC. Its protein product is CASSIDHTGPYEQYF.

This rearrangement joins TRBV15 to TRBJ1-2, with D unclear. Per germline, CDR1 LNHNV and CDR2 YYDKDF (reference sequence). This CDR3 spans 13 amino acids. Trimming left V 1 base short and J 8 bases short, with 11 bases between. CDR3 region: CATSRVVLDGYTF. CDR3 in DNA: TGTGCCACCAGCAGAGTGGTTTTAGACGGCTACACCTTC.

The V gene is TRBV7-9, the J gene TRBJ1-4; the D is unclear. The CDR3 is 13 amino acids. Per germline, CDR1 SEHNR and CDR2 FQNEAQ (reference sequence). V was cut by 2 bases and J by 8 bases, with 9 bases left in between. In DNA form, the CDR3 reads TGTGCCAGCAGCTTACCTCTGCTGGAAAAACTGTTTTTT. Protein product: CASSLPLLEKLFF.

The chain employs TRBV5-5 and TRBJ1-1; 9 bases agree with TRBD1. The CDR3 runs to 17 residues. V lost 0 bases to trimming and J lost 0 bases; unmatched junction nucleotides: 6. CDR1 and CDR2 from the germline V gene are SGHKS and YYEKEE (reference sequence). The CDR3 loop is CASSLAGGTGLNTEAFF. In DNA, the CDR3 is TGTGCCAGCAGCTTGGCCGGTGGGACAGGGCTGAACACTGAAGCTTTCTTT.

This clone was counted once. The chain links TRBV6-6 to TRBJ1-2; D is ambiguous. The CDR3 loop spans 13 amino acids. V was clipped by 6 bases and J by 6 bases, with 14 bases between them. Germline lookup yields CDR1 MNHNY and CDR2 SVGAGI (reference sequence). CDR3 sequence (DNA): TGTGCCAGCAGCGGACTGGAGTTTGATGGCTACACCTTC. Encoded protein: CASSGLEFDGYTF.

The chain combines TRBV15 with TRBJ1-3, with D perhaps TRBD1 (6 bases). The CDR3 runs to 13 residues. The V gene lost 6 bases and the J gene lost 4 bases, with 10 bases spanning the gap. Germline V gene sequence: CDR1 LNHNV, CDR2 YYDKDF (reference sequence). The CDR3: CATRVDSGNTIYF. CDR3 bases: TGTGCCACCAGGGTGGACAGCGGAAACACCATATATTTT.

This chain connects TRBV5-1 to TRBJ2-2; tentatively, D is TRBD1 or TRBD2 (5 bases each). The CDR3 sequence is 14 residues long. Germline V gene lookup returns CDR1 SGHRS and CDR2 YFSETQ. V gave up 4 bases and J gave up 3 bases, with 10 bases separating them. CDR3 nucleotides: TGCGCCAGCAGCGACGGGACGTACACCGGGGAGCTGTTTTTT. Protein: CASSDGTYTGELFF.

The chain links TRBV18 to TRBJ2-5; no firm D call. Germline V gene data show CDR1 as KGHSH and CDR2 as LQKENI. V lost 3 bases, J lost 5 bases, and 10 bases lay in between. The CDR3 is 13 residues long. In nucleotides, the CDR3 is TGTGCCAGCTCACCGTCTGCTTTGGAGACCCAGTACTTC. It is translated as CASSPSALETQYF.